These 19 T cell receptor beta chains share one sample of origin, sequenced in a study of T cell responses to AZD1222 COVID-19 vaccine. TCRdb keeps only in-frame clones here, not all; method: immunoSEQ multiplex PCR. The sample yields 150,000 to 200,000 clones, less than 95% seen once. The specimen was peripheral blood, collected on day 0 of AZD1222 vaccination. Source of these receptors: an adult in good health.

The chain uses TRBV30 and TRBJ1-1; D gene ambiguous. The length of the CDR3 is 15 residues. Per the germline V gene, CDR1 is GTSNPN and CDR2 is SVGIG (reference sequence). V lost 4 bases, J lost 4 bases, and 19 bases lay in between. The CDR3 spells CAWNLAGYGGTEAFF. In DNA form, the CDR3 reads TGTGCCTGGAACCTTGCGGGGTATGGTGGCACTGAAGCTTTCTTT.

This chain joins TRBV11-2 and TRBJ2-2; D may match TRBD1 or TRBD2 (5 bases each). The germline CDR1 and CDR2 sequences are SGHAT and FQNNGV. Trimming left V 5 bases short and J 5 bases short, with 24 bases between. There are 18 residues in the CDR3. As DNA, the CDR3 is TGTGCCAGCAGCCCCCGGGACGGAGCATTAATTGTTACCGGGGAGCTGTTTTTT. This translates into CASSPRDGALIVTGELFF.

V and J are TRBV5-8 and TRBJ2-5; possibly TRBD1 for D (5 bases). V gave up 1 base and J gave up 2 bases, with 9 bases separating them. The CDR3 runs to 14 residues. Germline V gene lookup returns CDR1 SGHTS and CDR2 YDEGEE. The CDR3 loop is CASSLWSGQETQYF. The CDR3 DNA reads TGTGCCAGCAGCTTGTGGTCAGGGCAAGAGACCCAGTACTTC.

The chain is built from TRBV28 and TRBJ2-2; a weak D match, TRBD1 (5 bases). Germline-derived CDR1 and CDR2 are MDHEN and SYDVKM. The V end lost 8 bases, the J end lost 6 bases, and 16 bases lay between the germline ends. The CDR3 spans 14 residues. CDR3 protein: CASHVGAPAGELFF. The DNA for the CDR3 is TGTGCCAGCCATGTAGGGGCTCCCGCCGGGGAGCTGTTTTTT.

The chain recombines TRBV28 with TRBJ2-7; D is perhaps TRBD1 or TRBD2 (5 bases each). Looked up from germline, CDR1 is MDHEN and CDR2 is SYDVKM. V lost 7 bases, J lost 4 bases, and 17 bases lay in between. The CDR3 contains 14 residues. CDR3 bases: TGTGCCAGCAAAACCCCCGGGACCCTTTACGAGCAGTACTTC. This sequence encodes CASKTPGTLYEQYF. The entire variable domain, with the rest obtained from reference TRBV28 and TRBJ2-7, is as follows: DVKVTQSSRYLVKRTGEKVFLECVQDMDHENMFWYRQDPGLGLRLIYFSYDVKMKEKGDIPEGYSVSREKKERFSLILESASTNQTSMYLCASKTPGTLYEQYFGPGTRLTVT.

CDR3 sequence: CASSLHALAVDEQYF. The CDR3 DNA follows: TGTGCCAGCAGCCTCCACGCACTAGCGGTGGACGAGCAGTACTTC. This chain uses TRBV14 with TRBJ2-7, with TRBD2 matching 8 bases. The CDR3 has 15 residues. V was clipped by 4 bases and J by 5 bases; unmatched bases: 10. Germline CDR1 SGHDN, CDR2 FVKESK.

The rearrangement links TRBV9 to TRBJ2-2; 7 nucleotides align to TRBD2. Germline values: CDR1 SGDLS, CDR2 YYNGEE. V was clipped by 4 bases and J by 3 bases; unmatched bases: 6. The CDR3 has 15 amino acids. CDR3 amino acids: CASSPRLADTGELFF. For the CDR3, the DNA is TGTGCCAGCAGCCCTCGACTAGCAGACACCGGGGAGCTGTTTTTT.

V usage is TRBV14 and J usage is TRBJ1-2; maybe TRBD1 (6 bases). The CDR3 spans 15 residues. V lost 1 base and J 4 bases, leaving 13 bases between the germline ends. Germline V CDR1 and CDR2: SGHDN, FVKESK. The CDR3 bases are TGTGCCAGCAGCCAAGCGGGGGCGCAGGGCTATGGCTACACCTTC. Translating it yields CASSQAGAQGYGYTF.

This sequence joins TRBV6-5 and TRBJ1-1, with TRBD1 matching 9 bases. After removal of 9 bases from V and 0 bases from J, the junction contained 5 bases not matched to a gene. The CDR3 consists of 14 residues. The germline V gene has CDR1 MNHEY and CDR2 SVGAGI. CDR3 amino acids: CASMTGGLNTEAFF. CDR3 nucleotide sequence: TGTGCCAGTATGACAGGGGGGTTGAACACTGAAGCTTTCTTT.

The chain is built from TRBV18 and TRBJ1-2, with a tentative D call TRBD1 (5 bases). The germline V gene encodes CDR1 KGHSH and CDR2 LQKENI. The CDR3 runs 14 residues. Trimming took 0 bases from V and 6 from J, leaving 11 bases between them. CDR3 DNA: TGTGCCAGCTCACCACCTTCCCGGGACCATGGCTACACCTTC. Translation gives CASSPPSRDHGYTF. Based on the CDR3 plus reference TRBV18 and TRBJ1-2, the full variable domain is NAGVMQNPRHLVRRRGQEARLRCSPMKGHSHVYWYRQLPEEGLKFMVYLQKENIIDESGMPKERFSAEFPKEGPSILRIQQVVRGDSAAYFCASSPPSRDHGYTFGSGTRLTVV.

The J gene is TRBJ2-7, the V gene TRBV6-5; no reliable D call. Per the germline V gene, CDR1 is MNHEY and CDR2 is SVGAGI. There are 13 residues in the CDR3. The V end lost 5 bases, the J end lost 6 bases, and 14 bases lay between the germline ends. The CDR3 DNA is TGTGCCAGCAGTACCGGGTTGGCAAGCGAGCAGTACTTC. It translates to CASSTGLASEQYF.

The chain joins TRBV28 to TRBJ2-3, with D perhaps TRBD2 (6 bases). With 8 bases removed from V and 1 base from J, the gap between germline ends came to 13 bases. Per germline, CDR1 MDHEN and CDR2 SYDVKM. The CDR3 is 14 amino acids. This chain's CDR3 is CASRPGGGTDTQYF. The CDR3 DNA sequence: TGTGCCAGCCGTCCAGGAGGGGGCACAGATACGCAGTATTTT.

This chain links TRBV6-5 with TRBJ2-7, with TRBD1 identical over 8 bases. Germline CDR1 MNHEY, CDR2 SVGAGI. The CDR3 contains 14 residues. J gave up 4 bases and V 6 bases, and 8 bases lay outside the gene matches. In DNA form, the CDR3 reads TGTGCCAGCAGACCCGGGACAGGACCATACGAGCAGTACTTC. It specifies CASRPGTGPYEQYF.

The chain is built from TRBV27 and TRBJ2-7, with TRBD1 identical over 11 bases. The germline V gene has CDR1 MNHEY and CDR2 SMNVEV (reference sequence). This CDR3 comprises 14 residues. Trimming at V came to 4 bases and at J to 6 bases, leaving 5 bases not matched to a gene. DNA for the CDR3: TGTGCCAGCAGTTCTCCCGGGACAGGGGGCGAGCAGTACTTC. It encodes CASSSPGTGGEQYF.

The chain joins TRBV5-1 to TRBJ1-1, with 7 positions matching TRBD1. Trimming removed 7 bases from V and 2 bases from J; junction bases left unmatched: 8. The germline V gene encodes CDR1 SGHRS and CDR2 YFSETQ. This CDR3 spans 14 amino acids. The CDR3 sequence is CASARQGENTEAFF. For the CDR3, the DNA is TGCGCCAGCGCCCGACAGGGCGAAAACACTGAAGCTTTCTTT.

This rearrangement joins TRBV9 to TRBJ1-2, with 8 bases matching TRBD1. Germline assignment: CDR1 SGDLS and CDR2 YYNGEE. This CDR3 is built from 13 residues. With V trimmed by 1 base and J by 7 bases, 3 bases remained unmatched. CDR3 coding DNA: TGTGCCAGCAGCGTATCCAGGGGGCTTGGCTACACCTTC. It translates to CASSVSRGLGYTF.

This rearrangement joins TRBV4-1 to TRBJ1-1; D is unclear. V lost 4 bases and J 0 bases, leaving 6 bases between the germline ends. CDR1 and CDR2 from the germline V gene are MGHRA and YSYEKL. The CDR3 has 13 residues. CDR3 nucleotides: TGCGCCAGCAGCCGAACAATGAACACTGAAGCTTTCTTT. It specifies CASSRTMNTEAFF.

The V gene is TRBV6-5, the J gene TRBJ1-5, with 8 nucleotides matching TRBD1. Looked up from germline, CDR1 is MNHEY and CDR2 is SVGAGI. The V and J ends lost 4 bases and 2 bases, in that order; junction bases with no gene match: 4. The CDR3 has 15 residues. The CDR3 here is CASSSGQVGNQPQHF. The CDR3 nucleotides are TGTGCCAGCAGTTCGGGACAGGTTGGCAATCAGCCCCAGCATTTT.

This chain links TRBV5-1 with TRBJ1-6, with D uncertain. The CDR3 covers 13 residues. CDR1 is SGHRS, CDR2 YFSETQ, per germline. Trimming pared 0 bases from V and 6 bases from J, leaving 4 bases between. This CDR3 is CASSLDGNSPLHF. The DNA for the CDR3 is TGCGCCAGCAGCTTGGACGGTAATTCACCCCTCCACTTT.